These 29 T cell receptor beta chains came from one sample sequenced in a study of shared clonotypes between healthy human individuals (dated by TCRdb to the early 2020s). The protocol used for the library was the immunoSEQ multiplex PCR assay. TCRdb carries this immuneACCESS record with in-frame sequences only. Its versions omit some clonotypes, under half of them owing to an unresolved V gene in the studies checked, with the rest unexplained. The sample table records 2 million to 2.5 million clones; almost 96% of these occur just once. The ten largest clones take up 0.13% of the sample. The source material was naive CD4+ T cells sorted from blood. In the paper's terms, the cell subset or site label means: CD45RA+ positively selected. These receptors originate from a man between 18 and 29 years old in good health.

The count of this clone is one. The chain joins TRBV9 to TRBJ2-1; D could derive from TRBD1 or TRBD2 (5 bases each). This CDR3 region has 16 residues. Per the germline V gene, CDR1 is SGDLS and CDR2 is YYNGEE. V was trimmed by 4 bases and J by 7 bases, leaving 21 bases between them. The CDR3 DNA reads as TGTGCCAGCAGCCCACCCGGGACCCCTCCGGGGAATGAGCAGTTCTTC. Translated: CASSPPGTPPGNEQFF.

The J gene is TRBJ1-4, the V gene TRBV4-1, with D perhaps TRBD1 (5 bases). This CDR3 spans 14 amino acids. Germline V CDR1 and CDR2: MGHRA, YSYEKL. V was trimmed by 1 base and J by 15 bases, leaving 18 bases between them. As DNA, the CDR3 is TGCGCCAGCAGCCAAGTCTCCGGGGGACCTAGGGTGTTTTTT. Protein: CASSQVSGGPRVFF.

DNA of the CDR3: TGTGCCACCAGCAGAGATCGGGTTGGGAGCGCTGGGGCTTTCTTT. Translated, it gives CATSRDRVGSAGAFF. The chain combines TRBV15 with TRBJ1-1; the D is unclear. This CDR3 comprises 15 residues. CDR1 and CDR2 from the germline V gene are LNHNV and YYDKDF (reference sequence). Trimming stripped 0 bases from V and 11 bases from J, with 19 bases between.

The V call is TRBV7-9, the J call TRBJ1-2; D perhaps matches TRBD1 (6 bases). CDR1 and CDR2 from the germline V gene are SEHNR and FQNEAQ (reference sequence). The V end lost 5 bases, the J end lost 0 bases, and 16 bases lay between the germline ends. The CDR3 covers 16 residues. The CDR3 DNA sequence: TGTGCCAGCAGCCTAGGAGGGGGGCGAGCTAACTATGGCTACACCTTC. Translating it yields CASSLGGGRANYGYTF.

This sequence joins TRBV6-5 and TRBJ2-7; D perhaps matches TRBD1 (7 bases). Germline loops: CDR1 MNHEY, CDR2 SVGAGI. V gave up 0 bases and J gave up 6 bases, with 15 bases separating them. This CDR3 has 15 residues. The CDR3 loop is CASSYSAQGGSEQYF. CDR3 coding DNA: TGTGCCAGCAGTTACTCGGCTCAGGGGGGAAGCGAGCAGTACTTC.

The CDR3 nucleotides are TGTGCCAGCAGTGACTGGGGCGGGAGACACACCGGGGAGCTGTTTTTT. Protein sequence: CASSDWGGRHTGELFF. The chain employs TRBV6-1 and TRBJ2-2; TRBD2 aligns across 7 bases. CDR3 length equals 16 residues. Unmatched junction bases numbered 7, after V lost 3 bases and J lost 3 bases. In germline, CDR1 is MNHNS, CDR2 SASEGT.

The chain employs TRBV5-4 and TRBJ1-1; D might be TRBD1 (6 bases). This CDR3 is 13 amino acids long. CDR1 SGHNT and CDR2 YYREEE come from the germline V gene (reference sequence). Trimming left V 10 bases short and J 6 bases short, with 19 bases between. The CDR3 DNA is TGTGCCTTCTCTGCAGGGGTCGCGCCTGAAGCTTTCTTT. It encodes CAFSAGVAPEAFF.

Concerning this clone: This may arise from a read error, as a much more abundant clone is one base away. The V and J genes are TRBV2 and TRBJ2-7, with D unclear. The ends were cut back, 6 bases at V and 2 bases at J, with 5 bases in the middle. Germline values: CDR1 SNHLY, CDR2 FYNNEI. CDR3 length equals 11 residues. The CDR3 bases are TGTGCCAGCAGCCTCCCCTACGAGCAGTACTTC. The encoded protein is CASSLPYEQYF.

The J gene is TRBJ2-7, the V gene TRBV28; 7 bases are shared with TRBD1. Germline trimming cut 3 bases from V and 0 bases from J; bases unmatched to any gene: 5. Per the germline V gene, CDR1 is MDHEN and CDR2 is SYDVKM. The CDR3 loop spans 15 amino acids. The CDR3 DNA reads as TGTGCCAGCAGTTTCTGGGACAGAAGCTCCTACGAGCAGTACTTC. Translation gives CASSFWDRSSYEQYF.

J is TRBJ1-6 and V is TRBV6-6, with D tentatively TRBD1 (6 bases). This CDR3 is built from 15 residues. Trimming stripped 5 bases from V and 13 bases from J, with 21 bases between. Germline V CDR1 and CDR2: MNHNY, SVGAGI (reference sequence). The CDR3 nucleotides read TGTGCCAGCAGTCCCCGTCAGGTGGGGGCATCCCCCCTCCACTTT. Translation gives CASSPRQVGASPLHF.

J is TRBJ1-5 and V is TRBV27; 9 nucleotides match TRBD1. This CDR3 is built from 15 residues. Looked up from germline, CDR1 is MNHEY and CDR2 is SMNVEV (reference sequence). V lost 6 bases to trimming and J lost 7 bases; unmatched junction nucleotides: 10. The CDR3 loop reads CASSSTGGKGQPQHF. CDR3 DNA sequence: TGTGCCAGCAGCTCCACAGGGGGCAAAGGGCAGCCCCAGCATTTT.

V is TRBV5-1 and J is TRBJ2-1, with D maybe TRBD1 (5 bases). The CDR3 covers 16 residues. Germline CDR1 reads SGHRS; CDR2 reads YFSETQ. V gave up 1 base and J gave up 6 bases, with 17 bases separating them. CDR3 protein: CASSLNGGIGVNEQFF. The CDR3 nucleotides read TGCGCCAGCAGCTTGAATGGCGGTATAGGGGTCAATGAGCAGTTCTTC.

The chain employs TRBV6-5 and TRBJ1-3, with D possibly being TRBD1 (6 bases). The CDR3 has 15 residues. Germline loops: CDR1 MNHEY, CDR2 SVGAGI. V was cut by 6 bases and J by 4 bases, with 16 bases left in between. Here the CDR3 DNA reads TGTGCCAGCAGCTCCCACCAGGGGCAAGGAAACACCATATATTTT. This encodes CASSSHQGQGNTIYF.

The chain uses TRBV7-9 and TRBJ2-1, with D possibly TRBD2 on 6 matching bases. Germline assignment: CDR1 SEHNR and CDR2 FQNEAQ (reference sequence). This CDR3 has 15 amino acids. Trimming stripped 1 base from V and 4 bases from J, with 11 bases between. CDR3 sequence (DNA): TGTGCCAGCAGCTTAGATGGAGGGCGTTACAATGAGCAGTTCTTC. This sequence encodes CASSLDGGRYNEQFF.

The V call is TRBV6-1, the J call TRBJ2-7, with TRBD2 matching over 11 bases. The ends lost 4 bases at V and 6 bases at J; junction bases unmatched: 2. Looked up from germline, CDR1 is MNHNS and CDR2 is SASEGT. The CDR3 extends over 13 amino acids. The CDR3 is CASSVGTSGEQYF. The CDR3 nucleotides are TGTGCCAGCAGTGTAGGGACTAGCGGCGAGCAGTACTTC.

The chain joins TRBV6-5 to TRBJ2-7; D is unclear. The V and J ends lost 4 bases and 6 bases respectively, with 22 bases between them. CDR1 is MNHEY, CDR2 SVGAGI, per germline. The CDR3 covers 16 residues. The CDR3 nucleotides are TGTGCCAGCAGTTTCGTTCCACGGCCAGCCTGGGTCGAGCAGTACTTC. Translated, it gives CASSFVPRPAWVEQYF.

The V and J genes are TRBV5-1 and TRBJ1-1; 10 nucleotides line up with TRBD1. Germline V CDR1 and CDR2: SGHRS, YFSETQ. Unmatched junction bases numbered 11, after V lost 4 bases and J lost 5 bases. The CDR3 covers 16 residues. CDR3 residues: CASSTRDRGAETEAFF. In DNA, the CDR3 is TGCGCCAGCAGCACCCGGGACAGGGGCGCGGAAACTGAAGCTTTCTTT.

In this sample, this clone turned up once. The rearrangement uses TRBV6-1 and TRBJ2-2; tentative D call: TRBD1 (5 bases). CDR1 is MNHNS, CDR2 SASEGT, per germline. The CDR3 covers 14 residues. V lost 3 bases and J 2 bases, leaving 7 bases between the germline ends. CDR3 region: CASSDRVNTGELFF. The CDR3 DNA is TGTGCCAGCAGTGACAGGGTAAACACCGGGGAGCTGTTTTTT.

The chain combines TRBV27 with TRBJ1-4, with unresolved D. The CDR3 totals 16 residues. CDR1 is MNHEY and CDR2 is SMNVEV in the germline V gene (reference sequence). The V end lost 0 bases, the J end lost 7 bases, and 15 bases lay between the germline ends. CDR3 coding DNA: TGTGCCAGCAGTTTATCGATTTCCTATCGGGGTGAAAAACTGTTTTTT. Amino acid sequence: CASSLSISYRGEKLFF. Full variable domain (outside the CDR3, taken from reference TRBV27 and TRBJ1-4): EAQVTQNPRYLITVTGKKLTVTCSQNMNHEYMSWYRQDPGLGLRQIYYSMNVEVTDKGDVPEGYKVSRKEKRNFPLILESPSPNQTSLYFCASSLSISYRGEKLFFGSGTQLSVL.

The V gene is TRBV10-3, the J gene TRBJ1-3, with 8 positions matching TRBD1. This CDR3 is built from 15 residues. V dropped 6 bases and J dropped 4; count of bases not matched to a gene: 8. Per the germline V gene, CDR1 is ENHRY and CDR2 is SYGVKD. Here the CDR3 DNA reads TGTGCCATCAGGGACCGGACAGGGATGGGAAACACCATATATTTT. Translated: CAIRDRTGMGNTIYF.

A remark on this clone: The sample has other DNA sequences that encode this CDR3 too. The CDR3 loop reads CASTRSNQPQHF. CDR3 bases: TGTGCCAGCACCAGGAGCAATCAGCCCCAGCATTTT. The rearrangement links TRBV6-1 to TRBJ1-5; D ambiguous. CDR1 and CDR2 from the germline V gene are MNHNS and SASEGT. The CDR3 loop spans 12 amino acids. The V end was cut by 7 bases, the J end by 1 base, with 5 bases between.

The chain is built from TRBV29-1 and TRBJ2-2, with D uncertain. The CDR3 covers 15 residues. V was clipped by 1 base and J by 0 bases, with 9 bases between them. Germline V CDR1 and CDR2: SQVTM, ANQGSEA. DNA of the CDR3: TGCAGCGTTGAAGTAGGGCTAGCGAACACCGGGGAGCTGTTTTTT. The encoded protein is CSVEVGLANTGELFF.

This chain joins TRBV14 and TRBJ1-2; 7 bases align to TRBD1. The J segment lost 8 bases and the V segment lost 3 bases, leaving 6 bases of the junction unmatched. This CDR3 is built from 13 residues. The V gene's germline CDR1 is SGHDN and CDR2 FVKESK. Written as DNA, the CDR3 is TGTGCCAGCAGCCACTTACAGGGGAGCGGCTACACCTTC. It is translated as CASSHLQGSGYTF.

This rearrangement joins TRBV9 to TRBJ2-7, with TRBD2 as a possible D gene (6 bases). Germline V gene data show CDR1 as SGDLS and CDR2 as YYNGEE. This CDR3 comprises 16 residues. V lost 0 bases and J lost 2, with 15 bases in between. The CDR3 loop is CASSVGGLADPYEQYF. CDR3 DNA: TGTGCCAGCAGCGTAGGGGGATTAGCGGACCCCTACGAGCAGTACTTC.

The chain combines TRBV28 with TRBJ2-1; 8 positions match TRBD2. This CDR3 is built from 18 residues. Trimming took 6 bases from V and 0 from J; bases not matched to a gene: 13. Germline V gene sequence: CDR1 MDHEN, CDR2 SYDVKM. CDR3 loop: CASSSGVAGGLSYNEQFF. The CDR3 DNA is TGTGCCAGCAGCTCCGGGGTGGCGGGGGGTCTCTCCTACAATGAGCAGTTCTTC. The whole variable domain, filled in from reference TRBV28 and TRBJ2-1, reads DVKVTQSSRYLVKRTGEKVFLECVQDMDHENMFWYRQDPGLGLRLIYFSYDVKMKEKGDIPEGYSVSREKKERFSLILESASTNQTSMYLCASSSGVAGGLSYNEQFFGPGTRLTVL.

The gene calls are TRBV5-5 and TRBJ1-1, with D hard to call. The CDR3 has 11 amino acids. Germline values: CDR1 SGHKS, CDR2 YYEKEE (reference sequence). V shed 2 bases and J shed 2 bases, with 1 base lying between them. The CDR3 protein is CASSFNTEAFF. In DNA, the CDR3 is TGTGCCAGCAGCTTTAACACTGAAGCTTTCTTT.

Comment on this clone: Other DNA sequences within the sample encode an identical CDR3. The chain employs TRBV30 and TRBJ2-1; TRBD1 matches at 7 bases. CDR3 length equals 14 residues. V lost 4 bases to trimming and J lost 0 bases; unmatched junction nucleotides: 3. Germline V gives CDR1 GTSNPN, CDR2 SVGIG (reference sequence). The CDR3 reads CAWNRGSSYNEQFF. The CDR3 DNA sequence: TGTGCCTGGAACAGGGGAAGCTCCTACAATGAGCAGTTCTTC. Supplemented by reference TRBV30 and TRBJ2-1, the full variable domain reads SQTIHQWPATLVQPVGSPLSLECTVEGTSNPNLYWYRQAAGRGLQLLFYSVGIGQISSEVPQNLSASRPQDRQFILSSKKLLLSDSGFYLCAWNRGSSYNEQFFGPGTRLTVL.

The V call is TRBV30, the J call TRBJ2-7; TRBD2 is a possible D gene (6 bases). Looked up from germline, CDR1 is GTSNPN and CDR2 is SVGIG (reference sequence). The CDR3 is 15 residues long. V shed 0 bases and J shed 3 bases, with 15 bases lying between them. The CDR3 protein is CAWSVTPGLFYEQYF. DNA of the CDR3: TGTGCCTGGAGTGTAACCCCTGGACTATTCTACGAGCAGTACTTC.

The V call is TRBV30, the J call TRBJ2-3; D gene uncertain. Germline lookup yields CDR1 GTSNPN and CDR2 SVGIG (reference sequence). The CDR3 has 12 amino acids. Trimming took off 3 bases at V and 2 bases at J, with 6 bases between the two ends. The CDR3 DNA sequence: TGTGCCTGGAGCCCGGCCACAGATACGCAGTATTTT. It is translated as CAWSPATDTQYF.